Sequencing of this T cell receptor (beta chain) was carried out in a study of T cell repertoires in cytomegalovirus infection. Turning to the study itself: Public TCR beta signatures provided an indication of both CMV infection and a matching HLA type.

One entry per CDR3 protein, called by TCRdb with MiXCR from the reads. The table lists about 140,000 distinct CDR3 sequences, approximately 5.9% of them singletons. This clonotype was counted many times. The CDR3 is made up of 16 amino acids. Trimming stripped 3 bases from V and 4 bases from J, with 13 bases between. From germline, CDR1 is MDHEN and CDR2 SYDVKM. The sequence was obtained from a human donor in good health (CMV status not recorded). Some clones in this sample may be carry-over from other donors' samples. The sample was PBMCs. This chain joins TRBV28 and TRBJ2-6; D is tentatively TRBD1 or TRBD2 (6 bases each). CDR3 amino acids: CASSFGGGSGANVLTF. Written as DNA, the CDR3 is TGTGCCAGCAGTTTCGGAGGGGGATCCGGGGCCAACGTCCTGACTTTC. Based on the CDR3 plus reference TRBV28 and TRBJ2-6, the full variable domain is DVKVTQSSRYLVKRTGEKVFLECVQDMDHENMFWYRQDPGLGLRLIYFSYDVKMKEKGDIPEGYSVSREKKERFSLILESASTNQTSMYLCASSFGGGSGANVLTFGAGSRLTVL.